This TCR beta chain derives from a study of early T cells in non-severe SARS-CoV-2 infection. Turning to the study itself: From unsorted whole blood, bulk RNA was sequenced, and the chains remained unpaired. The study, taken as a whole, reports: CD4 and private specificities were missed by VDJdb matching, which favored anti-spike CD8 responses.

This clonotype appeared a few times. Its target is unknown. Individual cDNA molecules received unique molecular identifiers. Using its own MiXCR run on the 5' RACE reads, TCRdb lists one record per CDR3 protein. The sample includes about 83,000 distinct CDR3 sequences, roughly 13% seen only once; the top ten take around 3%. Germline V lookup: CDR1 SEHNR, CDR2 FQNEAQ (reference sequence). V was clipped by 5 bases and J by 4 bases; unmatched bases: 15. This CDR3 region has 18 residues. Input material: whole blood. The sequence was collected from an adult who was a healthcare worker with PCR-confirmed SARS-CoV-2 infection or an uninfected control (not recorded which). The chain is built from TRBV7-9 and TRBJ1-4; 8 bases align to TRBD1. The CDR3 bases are TGTGCCAGCAGCGAGTACGTTGGACAGGGCCTATATAATGAAAAACTGTTTTTT. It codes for CASSEYVGQGLYNEKLFF.